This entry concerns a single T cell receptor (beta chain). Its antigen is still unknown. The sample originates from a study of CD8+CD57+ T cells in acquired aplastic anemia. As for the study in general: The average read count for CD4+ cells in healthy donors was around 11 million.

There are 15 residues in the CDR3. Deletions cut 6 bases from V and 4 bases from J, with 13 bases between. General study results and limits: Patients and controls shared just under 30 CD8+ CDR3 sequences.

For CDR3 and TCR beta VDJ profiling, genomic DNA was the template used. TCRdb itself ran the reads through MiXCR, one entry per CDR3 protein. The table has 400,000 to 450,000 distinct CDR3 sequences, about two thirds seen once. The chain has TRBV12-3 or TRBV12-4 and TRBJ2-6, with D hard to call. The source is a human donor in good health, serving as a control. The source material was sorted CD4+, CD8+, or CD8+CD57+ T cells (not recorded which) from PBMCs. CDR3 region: CASSPKNTGANVLTF. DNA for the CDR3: TGTGCCAGCAGCCCAAAGAACACCGGGGCCAACGTCCTGACTTTC.